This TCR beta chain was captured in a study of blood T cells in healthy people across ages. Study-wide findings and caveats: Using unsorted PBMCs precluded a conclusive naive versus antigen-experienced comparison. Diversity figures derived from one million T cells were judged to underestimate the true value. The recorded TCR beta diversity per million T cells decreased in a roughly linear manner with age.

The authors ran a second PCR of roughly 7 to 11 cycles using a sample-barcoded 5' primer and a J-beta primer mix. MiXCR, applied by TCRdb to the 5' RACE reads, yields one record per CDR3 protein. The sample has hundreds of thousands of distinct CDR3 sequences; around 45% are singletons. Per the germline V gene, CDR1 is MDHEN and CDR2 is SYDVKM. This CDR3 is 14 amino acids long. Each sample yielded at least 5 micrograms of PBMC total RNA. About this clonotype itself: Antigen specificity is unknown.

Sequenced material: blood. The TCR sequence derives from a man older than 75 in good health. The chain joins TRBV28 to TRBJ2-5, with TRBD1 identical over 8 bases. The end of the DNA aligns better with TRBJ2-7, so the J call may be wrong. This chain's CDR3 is CASSSLDRAHEQYF. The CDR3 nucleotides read TGTGCCAGCAGTTCGTTGGACAGGGCCCACGAGCAGTACTTC.